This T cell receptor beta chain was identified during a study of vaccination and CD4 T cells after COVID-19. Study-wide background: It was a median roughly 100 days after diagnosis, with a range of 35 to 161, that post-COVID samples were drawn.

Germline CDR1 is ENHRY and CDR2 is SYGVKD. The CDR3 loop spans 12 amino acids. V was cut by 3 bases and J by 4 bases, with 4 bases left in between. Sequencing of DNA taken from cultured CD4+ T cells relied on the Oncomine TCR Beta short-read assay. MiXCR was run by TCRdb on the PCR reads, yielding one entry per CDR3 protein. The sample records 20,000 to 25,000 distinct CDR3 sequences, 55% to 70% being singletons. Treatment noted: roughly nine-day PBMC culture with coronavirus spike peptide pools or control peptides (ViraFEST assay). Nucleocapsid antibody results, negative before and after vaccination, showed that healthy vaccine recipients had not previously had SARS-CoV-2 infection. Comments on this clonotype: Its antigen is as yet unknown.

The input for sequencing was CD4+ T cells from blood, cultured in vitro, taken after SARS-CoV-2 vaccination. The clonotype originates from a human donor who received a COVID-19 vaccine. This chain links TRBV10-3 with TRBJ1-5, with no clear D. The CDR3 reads CAISDKNQPQHF. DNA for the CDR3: TGTGCCATCAGTGATAAAAATCAGCCCCAGCATTTT.